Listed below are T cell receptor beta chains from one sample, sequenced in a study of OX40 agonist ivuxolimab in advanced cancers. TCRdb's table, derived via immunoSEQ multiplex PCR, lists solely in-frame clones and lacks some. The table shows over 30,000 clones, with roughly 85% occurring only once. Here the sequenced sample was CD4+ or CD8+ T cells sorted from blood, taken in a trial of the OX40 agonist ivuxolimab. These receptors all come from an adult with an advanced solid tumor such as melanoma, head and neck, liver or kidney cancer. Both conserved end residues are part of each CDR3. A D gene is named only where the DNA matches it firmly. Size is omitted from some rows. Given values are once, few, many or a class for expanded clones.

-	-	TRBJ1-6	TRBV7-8	TGTGCCAGCATGGGGCCCGGGTGGGGACAATCGTATAATTCACCCCTCCACTTT	CASMGPGWGQSYNSPLHF
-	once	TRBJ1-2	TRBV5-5	TGTGCCAGCAGAGGTGACAGCCGCTACACCTTC	CASRGDSRYTF
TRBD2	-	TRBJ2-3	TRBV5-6	TGTGCCAGCAGCTACAATAGCGGGATGGGGACAGATACGCAGTATTTT	CASSYNSGMGTDTQYF
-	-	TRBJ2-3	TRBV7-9	TGTGCCAGCAGGGCAGCAGATACGCAGTATTTT	CASRAADTQYF
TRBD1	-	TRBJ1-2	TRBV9	TGTGCCAGCAGCGTAGGCGGGACAGGGATCTTATATGGCTACACCTTC	CASSVGGTGILYGYTF
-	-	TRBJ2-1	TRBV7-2	TGTGCCAGCAGCGGGCTTCTGACCCGTAATGAGCAGTTCTTC	CASSGLLTRNEQFF
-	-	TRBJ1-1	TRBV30	TGTGCCTGGAGTGTAAAGGGACGGATGAACACTGAAGCTTTCTTT	CAWSVKGRMNTEAFF
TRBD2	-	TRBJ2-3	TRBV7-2	TGTGCCAGCAGCTTAGGGGGACTAGCGGGAGGGTCGCAGTATTTT	CASSLGGLAGGSQYF
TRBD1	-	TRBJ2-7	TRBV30	TGTGCCTGGAGTCTACAGGGGCACTACGAGCAGTACTTC	CAWSLQGHYEQYF
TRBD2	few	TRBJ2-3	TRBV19	TGTGCCAGTAGTCGGACTAGCCCCAAGGATACGCAGTATTTT	CASSRTSPKDTQYF
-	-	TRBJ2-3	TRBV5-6	TGTGCCAGCAGCCTCCCCTCCACAGATACGCAGTATTTT	CASSLPSTDTQYF
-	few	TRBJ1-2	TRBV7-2	TGTGCCAGCAGCCCAACGGGGGGCGGCTACACCTTC	CASSPTGGGYTF
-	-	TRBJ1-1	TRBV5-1	TGCGCCAGCAGCTTGGACAAACGGACTGAAGCTTTCTTT	CASSLDKRTEAFF
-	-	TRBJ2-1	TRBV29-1	TGCAGCGTTGGGGGTGGGCGGGCCCTCTACAATGAGCAGTTCTTC	CSVGGGRALYNEQFF
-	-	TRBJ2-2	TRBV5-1	TGCGCCAGCAGCTTGCAAGCTCAGACCTCGAACACCGGGGAGCTGTTTTTT	CASSLQAQTSNTGELFF
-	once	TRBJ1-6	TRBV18	TGTGCCAGCTCACCTTCCACAGAGGGGGGGGGAGAGGCCCTCCACTTT	CASSPSTEGGGEALHF
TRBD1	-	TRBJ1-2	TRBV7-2	TGTGCCAGCAGCCCCGGACAGGGAGGAGGCTACACCTTC	CASSPGQGGGYTF
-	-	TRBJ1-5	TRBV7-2	TGTGCCAGCAGCACCAGGGGCACGAGATCTCCTCAGCCCCAGCATTTT	CASSTRGTRSPQPQHF
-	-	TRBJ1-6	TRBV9	TGTGCCAGCAGCGTAGCAACAGGGAACTCCTATAATTCACCCCTCCACTTT	CASSVATGNSYNSPLHF
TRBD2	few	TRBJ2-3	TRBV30	TGTGCCTCCGGGGGGGCAGATACGCAGTATTTT	CASGGADTQYF
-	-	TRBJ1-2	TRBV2	TGTGCCAGCTGGGGGGATGGCTACACCTTC	CASWGDGYTF
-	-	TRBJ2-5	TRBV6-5	TGTGCCAGCAGTCCCCGACCGGGCATGGCCGGGACCCAGTACTTC	CASSPRPGMAGTQYF
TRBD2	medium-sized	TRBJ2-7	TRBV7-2	TGTGCCAGCAGCTTAGATAGCGGGTCCAACGAGCAGTACTTC	CASSLDSGSNEQYF
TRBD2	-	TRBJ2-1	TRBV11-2	TGTGCCAGCAGCTTATCGGCCGGGAGGGATGAGCAGTTCTTC	CASSLSAGRDEQFF
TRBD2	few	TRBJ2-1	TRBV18	TGTGCCAGCTCACTTTGGACTAGCACAAATGAGCAGTTCTTC	CASSLWTSTNEQFF
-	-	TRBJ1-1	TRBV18	TGTGCCAGCTCACCACCAAACCCAGGGTCCACTGAAGCTTTCTTT	CASSPPNPGSTEAFF
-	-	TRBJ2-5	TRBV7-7	TGTGCTAGCAGCTCCGGCGGTCGCGAGACCCAGTACTTC	CASSSGGRETQYF
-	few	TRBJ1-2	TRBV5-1	TGCGCCAGCAGCTTGGGTGTGGGGGGCGCCTATGGCTACACCTTC	CASSLGVGGAYGYTF
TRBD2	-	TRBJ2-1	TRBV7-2	TGTGCCAGCAGCTCGACTAGCGGGGGGTACAATGAGCAGTTCTTC	CASSSTSGGYNEQFF
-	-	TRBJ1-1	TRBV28	TGTGCCAGCAGTTTAAAGGACCGCAGGGGAGGTAGGCGGAACACTGAAGCTTTCTTT	CASSLKDRRGGRRNTEAFF
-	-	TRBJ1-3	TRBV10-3	TGTGCCATCGGGGGGGCGCCCGGAAACACCATATATTTT	CAIGGAPGNTIYF
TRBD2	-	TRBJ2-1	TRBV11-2	TGTGCCAGCAGCATCAGACTAGCGGGAGATGAGCAGTTCTTC	CASSIRLAGDEQFF
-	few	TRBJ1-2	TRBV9	TGTGCCAGCAGCGCCCTCCTGACAGCCAACTATGGCTACACCTTC	CASSALLTANYGYTF
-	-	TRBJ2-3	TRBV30	TGTGCCTGGAATAGCCTCACAGATACGCAGTATTTT	CAWNSLTDTQYF
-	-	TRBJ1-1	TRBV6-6	TGTGCCAGCGGTCAAGATTACACTGAAGCTTTCTTT	CASGQDYTEAFF